This entry concerns a single T cell receptor (beta chain). What it binds is unknown. This record comes from a study of cytomegalovirus exposure and HLA in healthy donors. Overall study results and limits: The records held CMV serostatus as the only immune exposure information. In a later analysis, TCR beta V- and J-gene trimming showed a link to a missense DCLRE1C variant.

The PCR contained 60 Vbeta and 13 Jbeta primers. The method was immunoSEQ multiplex PCR; TCRdb's version includes in-frame clones alone and lacks a portion of them. This table has some 130,000 clones, 80% appearing once. Trimming shortened V by 2 bases and J by 4 bases, and 11 bases separated the two germline ends. The V gene's germline CDR1 is MNHNY and CDR2 SVGAGI (reference sequence). CDR3 length: 14 amino acids. V and J are TRBV6-6 and TRBJ1-1, with D perhaps TRBD1 (6 bases). Sequenced input: PBMCs. This sequence was found in a man aged 25-45 years in good health. Here the CDR3 reads CASSYVLGATEAFF. DNA for the CDR3: TGTGCCAGCAGTTACGTGTTGGGGGCCACTGAAGCTTTCTTT.